What follows is one TCR beta chain and its context. What this receptor recognizes is not known. No base qualities exist here, and no much larger clone lies one base off it. To prepare the library, the immunoSEQ multiplex PCR assay was applied. In most patients, genomic DNA was isolated using the Qiagen DNeasy Blood and Tissue Kit and sent frozen to Adaptive Biotechnologies for TCR sequencing. High-throughput TCR-beta CDR3 sequencing of genomic DNA from most patients was performed by Adaptive Biotechnologies. Concerning the study's data processing: Adaptive's ImmunoSEQ software was the source of the TCR sequencing data for about 20 patients, while three other patients were processed with MiXCR and VDJtools. CD4 versus CD8 sorting errors were corrected by removing sequences found in both subsets at a frequency ratio below 5:1. CDR3 nucleotide sequences shared by donor and recipient were removed because the origin of these sequences could not be assigned. To be classed as alloreactive, a clone needed at least 2-fold expansion over unstimulated cells and a minimum CFSE-low frequency of 0.002% (template counts) or 0.001% (read counts). Clones were considered mappable if detected in sequenced pre-transplant spleen, lymph node, or MLR CFSE-low populations of the donor or recipient. The cumulative frequency of alloreactive clones was calculated as a percentage of all sequences, weighted by copy number. TCRdb stores this immuneACCESS table with in-frame sequences only. Part of the clones is absent; in the studies checked, under half of the shortfall reflects unresolved V genes, and no reason is known for the rest. From that table come the V and J calls and clone size; the DNA was used to work out D and trimming. Within this sample are around 90,000 clones, with 80% to 95% of them counted one time only. Approximately 1.1% of the sample rests with the top ten.

In the paper's terms, the time point label means: cells obtained before transplantation from donor or recipient. CD3+CD4+ and CD3+CD8+ populations were FACS-sorted from unstimulated pre-transplant donor and recipient cells taken from spleen or lymph nodes. Including the terminal cysteine and phenylalanine, the CDR3 comprises 15 residues. Left in the record is the CDR3 DNA by itself, 45 bases read in frame from the first base. Reading the germline V gene gives CDR1 SGHAT and CDR2 FQNNGV. V is cut by 2 bases and J by 0 bases, and the space between the germline ends is 8 bases. This record belongs to a study of graft-versus-host responses after intestinal transplantation listed by TCRdb under 2021. About the full investigation: The transplants that recipients got were multivisceral, liver-intestinal, or isolated intestinal. Anti-thymocyte globulin induction was given to all recipients, followed by maintenance tacrolimus and steroids for 2 to 4 years. Graft-versus-host and host-versus-graft alloreactive T cell clones were tracked in the graft, circulation and bone marrow after intestinal transplantation using bulk TCR-beta CDR3 sequencing. Alloreactive clones were identified by sequencing pre-transplant mixed lymphocyte reaction products and comparing these products with unstimulated pre-transplant donor and recipient T cells. A cohort of approximately 24 intestinal transplant recipients, including one retransplant, was enrolled, and a few patients lacking pretransplant specimens were excluded. A peak of at least 4% donor T cells among recipient peripheral blood mononuclear cells was the definition used for donor T cell macrochimerism. Samples from a few later patients were sequenced in-house on an Illumina MiSeq with MiXCR processing rather than by the commercial service.

The paper's findings and limits, for the study overall: In the allografts of patients with donor T cell macrochimerism, GvH to HvG T cell clonal ratios were high. The relatively low number and heterogeneity of intestinal transplant patients limited the conclusions. GvH clones turned up in recipient bone marrow, with some appearing earlier in ileal mucosa or blood, a pattern consistent with an intestinal mucosal origin. Early after transplant, peak levels of circulating GvH clones were found to be associated with declines in HvG clones.

The source of this sequence is a human donor who was the organ donor for an intestinal transplant. This chain is built from TRBV11-2 and TRBJ2-1; the D gene remains uncertain. The sequencing used unstimulated CD8+ T cells sorted from spleen or lymph node cells, collected before transplant. DNA sequence: TGTGCCAGCAGCTTACCTCGGAGCTCCTACAATGAGCAGTTCTTC. This translates into CASSLPRSSYNEQFF.